The sequence of this T cell receptor (beta chain) was determined in a study of T cells after yellow fever vaccination (dated by TCRdb to between 2018 and 2020). With regard to the full study: The SMART-Seq v4 Ultra Low Input RNA kit was used to prepare libraries from fractions with low cell numbers. Bulk TCR alpha and beta repertoires were sequenced longitudinally to track T-cell clones before and after primary and booster YFV17D yellow fever vaccination. Two healthy male donors made up the cohort, one aged 18 to 29 years and the other aged 30 to 39 years. Bulk PBMC replicates and cell subsets were isolated from blood drawn at multiple timepoints before and after both primary and secondary immunization.

In its sample, this clonotype was seen many times. There is no known antigen for this receptor. Within one base of it there is no much larger clone, and no base qualities were kept. Findings and caveats that apply to the study as a whole: A small fraction of clonotypes showed up in both the CD4 and CD8 compartments, probably as a result of convergent recombination. Because only a couple of donors were included in the study, the extent to which the findings can be generalized is limited. Most clones expanded after primary vaccination were re-detected after the booster (96% of CD4 and around nine tenths of CD8), suggesting broad memory maintenance. Computational filtering was required because FACS-sorted repertoires could contain abundant contaminating clonotypes from the bulk population. Compared with the primary T-cell response, the secondary T-cell response was faster but weaker, reaching its peak on day 5 rather than on day 15.

TCR cDNA was synthesized by 5'RACE template switching, through which a universal primer site and unique molecular identifiers were introduced. Priming for cDNA synthesis came from both the TCR alpha and TCR beta constant segments. Library amplification used two PCR steps, and the second PCR step added sample barcodes and sequencing adapters. Sequencing of the libraries was done on either Illumina HiSeq 2500 (2x100 bp) or NovaSeq (2x150 bp). In the original analysis: MIGEC handled demultiplexing of reads and collapsing into UMI consensus sequences, while MiXCR performed V(D)J alignment. Using edgeR on replicate PBMC samples, clonotypes were called vaccine-responding if FDR was below 0.01 and the log2 fold change was above 5 up to day 15. Each bulk clonotype was labeled CD4 or CD8 based on which sequenced repertoire, CD4 or CD8, contained the clonotype at higher abundance. Through fastp at Q25 and MiXCR, TCRdb rebuilt clones from the public reads, retaining in-frame beta chains. Duplicate CDR3 protein sequences are folded into a single record with the most common DNA and genes. The V and J calls come from TCRdb's annotation, not from the publication. The sample table holds some 300,000 distinct CDR3 sequences, of which roughly 8% were seen once. The ten most abundant clones make up approximately 18% of the sample.

From the cysteine up to the phenylalanine, the CDR3 has a length of 14 residues. The DNA shown is the 42-base CDR3, in frame from base 1. The germline V gene encodes CDR1 SGHTA and CDR2 FQGNSA. The germline V and J ends show losses of 6 bases and 5 bases respectively, and no gene match explains 7 bases of the junction. In light of the paper, this sample's treatment or condition label describes: live attenuated yellow fever vaccine strain. At each blood-draw timepoint, two biological replicates of bulk PBMCs were collected. PBMCs were isolated from peripheral blood using a standard Ficoll-Paque protocol. TriZol was used to extract RNA from bulk PBMCs, CD4 and CD8 fractions, and dextramer-positive and dextramer-negative fractions.

The specimen comprised PBMCs, sampled about 41 days after the first yellow fever vaccination. The chain uses TRBV7-2 and TRBJ1-1; the central 9 bases match TRBD1. The origin of this receptor is a man aged 18 to 30 who received the YFV17D yellow fever vaccine. DNA sequence: TGTGCCAGCAGTCAACAGGGGGCTTCTACTGAAGCTTTCTTT. This yields the protein CASSQQGASTEAFF.